Sequencing of this TCR beta chain was carried out in a study of beta chain features in type 1 diabetes. For the study at large: Similarity in age, gender and cell yields was seen between patients and healthy donors.

TCRB transcripts that were expressed got sequenced, as all of the isolated RNA had been reverse transcribed. There were approximately 3.5 million reads on average in the naive, central memory and regulatory T cell samples. The assay was immunoSEQ multiplex PCR, and TCRdb's table has in-frame clones only and misses some. Among 150,000 to 200,000 clones listed, roughly 9.1% were seen once. CDR3 length equals 11 residues. Germline V CDR1 and CDR2: SGHVS, FQNEAQ. The V and J ends lost 5 bases and 4 bases respectively, with 6 bases between them. Only a few counts were recorded for this clone. The antigen is unknown. Study-wide findings and caveats: A closer apparent resemblance between naive, central memory and Treg TCRB repertoires was seen in patients than in healthy donors.

CD45RO/CCR7/CD25/CD127/CD95/CD27 separated CD4+ naive, central memory, regulatory and stem cell-like memory cells by sorting. Sequencing was carried out using central memory CD4+ T cells from blood. The rearrangement links TRBV7-8 to TRBJ2-7; D call uncertain. The TCR sequence derives from a woman under 30 in good health. CDR3 amino acids: CASSLRYEQYF. CDR3 bases: TGTGCCAGCAGCCTCAGGTACGAGCAGTACTTC. Supplemented by reference TRBV7-8 and TRBJ2-7, the full variable domain reads GAGVSQSPRYKVAKRGQDVALRCDPISGHVSLFWYQQALGQGPEFLTYFQNEAQLDKSGLPSDRFFAERPEGSVSTLKIQRTQQEDSAVYLCASSLRYEQYFGPGTRLTVT.